Each of the 3 T cell receptor beta chains below was sequenced from the same sample in a study of early T cells in non-severe SARS-CoV-2 infection. One entry per CDR3 protein, called by TCRdb with MiXCR from the 5' RACE reads. The table shows about 50,000 distinct CDR3 sequences, with roughly 6% occurring only once. The sample here was whole blood, taken at baseline. Every receptor here comes from an adult who was a healthcare worker with PCR-confirmed SARS-CoV-2 infection or an uninfected control (not recorded which).

This clonotype was seen a few times. The rearrangement uses TRBV5-3 and TRBJ1-2; 9 positions match TRBD1. TRBV5-3 is flagged as an ORF with uncertain function. The CDR3 loop spans 14 amino acids. With 4 bases clipped from V and 1 base from J, the junction kept 2 bases outside the gene matches. CDR3 DNA sequence: TGTGCCAGAAGCCGGGACAGGGATAACTATGGCTACACCTTC. Translating it yields CARSRDRDNYGYTF.

This CDR3 reads CASSGVRLEVDTQYF. CDR3 coding DNA: TGTGCCAGCAGTGGGGTACGCCTGGAGGTAGATACGCAGTATTTT. This chain uses TRBV28 with TRBJ2-3, with D maybe TRBD2 (5 bases). Germline V gives CDR1 MDHEN, CDR2 SYDVKM. This CDR3 comprises 15 residues. Trimming cost V 5 bases and J 5 bases, with 17 bases left between them.

This clonotype was observed at least ten times. This chain uses TRBV7-2 with TRBJ1-1, with a weak D call TRBD1 (6 bases). The CDR3 consists of 15 residues. CDR1 is SGHTA, CDR2 FQGNSA, per germline. V shed 1 base and J shed 5 bases, with 14 bases lying between them. CDR3 sequence reads: CASSLVKGGRTEAFF. DNA of the CDR3: TGTGCCAGCAGCTTAGTAAAAGGGGGAAGGACTGAAGCTTTCTTT.